This T cell receptor (beta chain) stems from a study of regulatory T cells in long-lasting Graves disease. This clonotype was seen many times. The germline gives CDR1 SNHLY, CDR2 FYNNEI. The V gene lost 1 base and the J gene lost 7 bases, with 11 bases spanning the gap. The CDR3 consists of 14 residues. CDR3-region Arm-PCR and iRepertoire HTBI primers produced the TCR beta libraries. One entry per CDR3 protein results from TCRdb running MiXCR on the multiplex PCR reads. The sample gives approximately 460,000 distinct CDR3 sequences, less than 20% of which show up once; roughly 10% is in the top ten. Noted time point: newly diagnosed GD, antithyroid drugs for less than 3 months. Extracted PBMC RNA gave rise to the TCR library. These same data were also listed under a study on T cells in Graves' hyperthyroidism and ophthalmopathy.

The J gene is TRBJ2-4, the V gene TRBV2; D ambiguous. Sequenced here: peripheral blood mononuclear cells (PBMCs), sampled at new diagnosis, from a patient treated with antithyroid drugs. The receptor comes from a woman in her twenties or thirties with Graves disease. CDR3 in DNA: TGTGCCAGCAGTGAAGGACCCGGTGGGAACATTCAGTACTTC. It specifies CASSEGPGGNIQYF.